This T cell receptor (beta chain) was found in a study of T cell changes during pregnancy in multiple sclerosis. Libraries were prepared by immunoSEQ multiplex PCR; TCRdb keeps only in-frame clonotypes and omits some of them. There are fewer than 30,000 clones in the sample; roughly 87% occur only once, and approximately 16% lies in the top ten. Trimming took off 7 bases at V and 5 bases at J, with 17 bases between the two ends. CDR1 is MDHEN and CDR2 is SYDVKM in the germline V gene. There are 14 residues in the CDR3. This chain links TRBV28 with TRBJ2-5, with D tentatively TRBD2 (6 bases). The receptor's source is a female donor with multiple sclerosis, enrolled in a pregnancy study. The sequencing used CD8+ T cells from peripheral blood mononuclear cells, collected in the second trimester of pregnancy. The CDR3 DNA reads TGTGCCAGCATCACTCGGGATGGGGGGGAGACCCAGTACTTC. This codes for CASITRDGGETQYF.